The table lists the clone carrying this T cell receptor (beta chain) with many counts. Its specificity is unknown. Genomic DNA served as template for TCR beta VDJ and CDR3 profiling. TCRdb itself ran the reads through MiXCR, one entry per CDR3 protein. The sample holds around 140,000 distinct CDR3 sequences, around 41% seen once. The entry originates in a study of CD8+CD57+ T cells in acquired aplastic anemia. Turning to the study itself: The mean DNA yield obtained from sorted CD4+ and CD8+ cells came to about 3 ug. CD4+ cells from healthy donors averaged approximately 11 million reads. Points from the study as a whole: In CD8+ cells, Simpson's diversity showed no significant difference between patients and controls. Patients and controls turned out to have roughly 30 CD8+ CDR3 sequences in common.

CDR3 length: 14 residues. Germline V lookup: CDR1 DFQATT, CDR2 SNEGSKA (reference sequence). V shed 5 bases and J 5 bases; nucleotides not matched to a gene: 9. The specimen sequenced was sorted CD4+, CD8+, or CD8+CD57+ T cells (not recorded which) from PBMCs. This clonotype was obtained from a human donor in good health, serving as a control. The chain combines TRBV20-1 with TRBJ2-5; 9 positions agree with TRBD2. The CDR3 loop reads CSAPLAGGRETQYF. The CDR3 coding sequence is TGCAGTGCTCCCCTGGCGGGGGGGCGGGAGACCCAGTACTTC.